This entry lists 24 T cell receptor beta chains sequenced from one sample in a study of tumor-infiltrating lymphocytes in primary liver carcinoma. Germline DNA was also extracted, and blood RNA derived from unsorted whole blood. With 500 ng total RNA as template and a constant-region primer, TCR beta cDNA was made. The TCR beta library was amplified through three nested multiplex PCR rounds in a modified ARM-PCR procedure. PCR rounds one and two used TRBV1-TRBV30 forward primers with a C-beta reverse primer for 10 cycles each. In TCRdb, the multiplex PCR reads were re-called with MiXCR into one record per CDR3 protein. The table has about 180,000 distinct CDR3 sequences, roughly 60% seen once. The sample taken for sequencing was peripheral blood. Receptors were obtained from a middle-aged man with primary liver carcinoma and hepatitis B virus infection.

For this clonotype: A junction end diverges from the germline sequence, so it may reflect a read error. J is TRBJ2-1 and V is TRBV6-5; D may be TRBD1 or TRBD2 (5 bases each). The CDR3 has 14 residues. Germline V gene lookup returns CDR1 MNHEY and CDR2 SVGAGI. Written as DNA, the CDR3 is TGTGCCAGCAGCCAAGAGGGGCCTTACAATAAGCAGTTCTTC. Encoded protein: CASSQEGPYNKQFF.

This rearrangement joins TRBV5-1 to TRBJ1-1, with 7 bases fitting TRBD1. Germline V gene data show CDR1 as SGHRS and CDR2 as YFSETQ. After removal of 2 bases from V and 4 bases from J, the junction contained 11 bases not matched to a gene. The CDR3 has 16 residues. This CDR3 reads CASSFIGTADSTEAFF. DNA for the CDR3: TGCGCCAGCAGCTTTATAGGGACAGCAGATTCCACTGAAGCTTTCTTT.

The CDR3: CASSELVPVTDTQYF. The CDR3 nucleotides read TGCGCCAGCAGTGAACTAGTCCCAGTCACAGATACGCAGTATTTT. The chain combines TRBV10-2 with TRBJ2-3; TRBD2 is a possible D gene (5 bases). This CDR3 has 15 amino acids. Germline V gene sequence: CDR1 WSHSY, CDR2 SAAADI. V dropped 3 bases and J dropped 2 bases, with 12 bases sitting between them.

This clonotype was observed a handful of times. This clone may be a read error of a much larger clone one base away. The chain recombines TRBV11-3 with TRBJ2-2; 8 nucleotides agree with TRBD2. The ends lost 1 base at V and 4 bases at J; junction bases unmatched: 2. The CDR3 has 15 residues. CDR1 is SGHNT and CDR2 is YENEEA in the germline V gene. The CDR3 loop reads CASSLGLAFTGELFF. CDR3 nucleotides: TGTGCCAGCAGCTTAGGACTAGCGTTCACCGGGGAGCTGTTTTTT.

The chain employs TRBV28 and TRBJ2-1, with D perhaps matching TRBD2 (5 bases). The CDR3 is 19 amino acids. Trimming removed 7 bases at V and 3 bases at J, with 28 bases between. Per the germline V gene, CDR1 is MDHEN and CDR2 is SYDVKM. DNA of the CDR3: TGTGCCAGCACCCTCTGGAGACTACTCATCCCATACTTCTACAATGAGCAGTTCTTC. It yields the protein CASTLWRLLIPYFYNEQFF.

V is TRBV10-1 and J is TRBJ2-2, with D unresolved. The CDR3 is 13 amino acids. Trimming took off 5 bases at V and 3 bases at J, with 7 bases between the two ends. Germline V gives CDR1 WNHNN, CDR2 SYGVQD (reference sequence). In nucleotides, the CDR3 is TGCGCCAGCAGTCTGGAGCACACCGGGGAGCTGTTTTTT. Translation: CASSLEHTGELFF.

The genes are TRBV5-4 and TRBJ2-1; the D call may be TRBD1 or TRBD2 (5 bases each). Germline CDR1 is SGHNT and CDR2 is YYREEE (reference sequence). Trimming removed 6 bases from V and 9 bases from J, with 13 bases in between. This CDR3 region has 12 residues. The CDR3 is CASTEPGLEQFF. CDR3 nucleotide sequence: TGTGCCAGCACAGAGCCGGGGCTTGAGCAGTTCTTC.

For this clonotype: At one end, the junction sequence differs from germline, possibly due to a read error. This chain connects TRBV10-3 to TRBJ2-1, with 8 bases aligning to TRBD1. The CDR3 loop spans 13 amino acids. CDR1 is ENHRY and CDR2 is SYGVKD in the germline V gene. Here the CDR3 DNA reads TGTGTCATCAGCTTGGACAGGGACAATGAGCAGTTCTTC. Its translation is CVISLDRDNEQFF.

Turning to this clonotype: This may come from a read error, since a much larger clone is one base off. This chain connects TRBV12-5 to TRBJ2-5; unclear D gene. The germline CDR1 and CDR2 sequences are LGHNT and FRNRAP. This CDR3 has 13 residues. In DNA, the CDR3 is TGTGGTAGTGCCGAAGAGTGGCAAGAGACCCAGTACTTC. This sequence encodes CGSAEEWQETQYF.

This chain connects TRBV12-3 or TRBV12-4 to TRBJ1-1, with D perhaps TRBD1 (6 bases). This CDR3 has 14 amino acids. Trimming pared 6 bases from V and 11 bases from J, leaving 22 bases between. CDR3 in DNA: TGTGCCAGCAGCCCCCGGAGGGGGAACACTGTGGCTTTCTTT. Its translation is CASSPRRGNTVAFF.

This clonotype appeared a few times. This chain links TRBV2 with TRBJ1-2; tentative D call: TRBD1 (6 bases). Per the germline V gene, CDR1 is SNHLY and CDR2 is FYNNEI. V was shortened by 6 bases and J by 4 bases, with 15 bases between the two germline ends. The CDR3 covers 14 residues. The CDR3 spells CASRRPGVTYGYTF. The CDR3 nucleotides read TGTGCCAGCAGGAGGCCAGGGGTGACCTATGGCTACACCTTC.

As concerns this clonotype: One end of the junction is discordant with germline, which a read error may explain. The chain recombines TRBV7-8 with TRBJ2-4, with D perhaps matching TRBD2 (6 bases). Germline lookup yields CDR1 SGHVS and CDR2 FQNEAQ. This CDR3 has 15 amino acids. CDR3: CANSYRGGTQNIQYF. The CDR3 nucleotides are TGTGCCAACAGCTACCGAGGCGGGACGCAAAACATTCAGTACTTC.

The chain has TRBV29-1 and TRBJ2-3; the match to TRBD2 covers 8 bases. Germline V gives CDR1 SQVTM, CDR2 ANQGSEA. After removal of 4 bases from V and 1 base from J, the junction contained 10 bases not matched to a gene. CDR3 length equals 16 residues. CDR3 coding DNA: TGCAGCGTTGTGCCTTCAGAACTAGCGGGCACAGATACGCAGTATTTT. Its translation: CSVVPSELAGTDTQYF.

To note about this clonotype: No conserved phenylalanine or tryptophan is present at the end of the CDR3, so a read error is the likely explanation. The CDR3 is CASSRSLAGAGAGELFS. In DNA form, the CDR3 reads TGTGCCAGCAGCCGATCACTAGCGGGAGCCGGAGCCGGGGAGCTGTTTTCT. The V gene is TRBV11-1, the J gene TRBJ2-2; 11 bases align to TRBD2. Germline lookup yields CDR1 SGHAT and CDR2 FQDESV (reference sequence). V dropped 5 bases and J dropped 6; count of bases not matched to a gene: 11. This CDR3 is built from 17 residues.

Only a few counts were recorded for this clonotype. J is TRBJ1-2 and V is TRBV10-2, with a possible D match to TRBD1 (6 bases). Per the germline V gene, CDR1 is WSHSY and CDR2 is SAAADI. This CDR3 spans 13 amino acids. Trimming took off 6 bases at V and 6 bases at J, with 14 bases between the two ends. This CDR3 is CASRKDSGNGYTF. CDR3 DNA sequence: TGCGCCAGCAGGAAGGACAGTGGGAATGGCTACACCTTC.

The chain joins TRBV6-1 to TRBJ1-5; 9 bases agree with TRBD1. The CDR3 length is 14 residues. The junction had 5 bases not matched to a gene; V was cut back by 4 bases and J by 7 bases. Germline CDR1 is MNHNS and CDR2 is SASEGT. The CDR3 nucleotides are TGTGCCAGCAGTGCACAGGGGGCTGAACAGCCCCAGCATTTT. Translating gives CASSAQGAEQPQHF.

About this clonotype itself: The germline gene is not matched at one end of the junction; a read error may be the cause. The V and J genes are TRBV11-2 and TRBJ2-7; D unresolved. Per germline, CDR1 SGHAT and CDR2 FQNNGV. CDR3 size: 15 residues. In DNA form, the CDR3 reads TGTGCCAGCAGCTTATTTTGGGGATTAACCTACGTGCAGTACTTC. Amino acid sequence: CASSLFWGLTYVQYF.

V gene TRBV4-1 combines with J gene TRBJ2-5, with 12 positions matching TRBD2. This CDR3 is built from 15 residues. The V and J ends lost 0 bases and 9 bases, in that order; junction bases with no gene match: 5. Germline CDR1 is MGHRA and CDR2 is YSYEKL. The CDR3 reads CASSQDRTSGESQYF. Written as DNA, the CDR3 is TGCGCCAGCAGCCAAGATCGGACTAGCGGGGAGTCCCAGTACTTC.

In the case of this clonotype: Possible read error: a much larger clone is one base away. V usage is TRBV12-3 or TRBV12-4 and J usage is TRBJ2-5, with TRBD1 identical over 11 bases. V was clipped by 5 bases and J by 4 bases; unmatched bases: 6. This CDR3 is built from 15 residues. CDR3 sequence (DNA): TGTGCCAGCAGTACTCGGACAGGGGGCGGAGAGACCCAGTACTTC. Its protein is CASSTRTGGGETQYF.

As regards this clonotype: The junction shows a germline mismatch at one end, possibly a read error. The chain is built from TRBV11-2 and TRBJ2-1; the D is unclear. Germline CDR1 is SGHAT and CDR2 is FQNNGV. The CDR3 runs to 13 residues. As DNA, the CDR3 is TGTGCCAGCAGCTTAGGGGGTTTGAATGAGAAGTACTTC. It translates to CASSLGGLNEKYF.

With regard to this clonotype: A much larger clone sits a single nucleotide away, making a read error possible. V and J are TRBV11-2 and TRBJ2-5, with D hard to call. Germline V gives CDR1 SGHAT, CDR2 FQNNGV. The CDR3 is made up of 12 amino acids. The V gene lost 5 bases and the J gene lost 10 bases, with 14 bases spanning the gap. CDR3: CASSMTEKIQYF. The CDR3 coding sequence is TGTGCCAGCAGCATGACCGAGAAGATCCAGTACTTC.

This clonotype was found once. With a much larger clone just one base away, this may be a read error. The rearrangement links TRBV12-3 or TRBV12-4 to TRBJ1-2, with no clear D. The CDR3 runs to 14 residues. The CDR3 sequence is CVSSLDRRTYGYTF. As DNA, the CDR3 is TGTGTCAGCAGTTTGGATAGACGGACCTATGGCTACACCTTC.

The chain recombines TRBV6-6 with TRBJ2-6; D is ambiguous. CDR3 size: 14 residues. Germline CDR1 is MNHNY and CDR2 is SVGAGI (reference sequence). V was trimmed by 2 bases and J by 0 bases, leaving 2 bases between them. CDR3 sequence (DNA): TGTGCCAGCAGTTACCTCTCTGGGGCCAACGTCCTGACTTTC. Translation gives CASSYLSGANVLTF.

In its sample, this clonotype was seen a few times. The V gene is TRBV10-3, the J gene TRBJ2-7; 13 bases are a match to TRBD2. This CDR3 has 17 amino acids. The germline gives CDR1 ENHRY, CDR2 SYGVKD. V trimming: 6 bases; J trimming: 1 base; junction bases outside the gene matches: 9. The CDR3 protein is CAISQGLAGEVSYEQYF. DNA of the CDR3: TGTGCCATCAGCCAAGGACTAGCGGGAGAGGTTTCCTACGAGCAGTACTTC.